This record concerns one T cell receptor (beta chain) sequence. This CDR3 region has 14 residues. Trimming took 4 bases from V and 4 from J, leaving 13 bases between them. The germline V gene has CDR1 LGHDT and CDR2 YNNKEL (reference sequence). This sample was taken from a study of blood T cell repertoires in COVID-19. Study summary: Both acute and convalescent COVID-19 samples were obtained from the United States, Italy and Spain. The cDNA or gDNA used as material had been derived from T cells, B-cell-depleted T cells, or PBMCs.

Using immunoSEQ multiplex PCR, the repertoire was profiled, and TCRdb retains in-frame clones only, with some absent. The sample has roughly 700,000 clones, 90% seen once. The specimen was peripheral blood. The chain uses TRBV3-1 (or the pseudogene TRBV3-2) and TRBJ1-1, with D perhaps matching TRBD1 (5 bases). The receptor's source is a woman aged 18-29 years with acute or convalescent COVID-19. CDR3 sequence (DNA): TGTGCCAGCAGCCTCCTACCGGGGGGCACTGAAGCTTTCTTT. As protein: CASSLLPGGTEAFF.